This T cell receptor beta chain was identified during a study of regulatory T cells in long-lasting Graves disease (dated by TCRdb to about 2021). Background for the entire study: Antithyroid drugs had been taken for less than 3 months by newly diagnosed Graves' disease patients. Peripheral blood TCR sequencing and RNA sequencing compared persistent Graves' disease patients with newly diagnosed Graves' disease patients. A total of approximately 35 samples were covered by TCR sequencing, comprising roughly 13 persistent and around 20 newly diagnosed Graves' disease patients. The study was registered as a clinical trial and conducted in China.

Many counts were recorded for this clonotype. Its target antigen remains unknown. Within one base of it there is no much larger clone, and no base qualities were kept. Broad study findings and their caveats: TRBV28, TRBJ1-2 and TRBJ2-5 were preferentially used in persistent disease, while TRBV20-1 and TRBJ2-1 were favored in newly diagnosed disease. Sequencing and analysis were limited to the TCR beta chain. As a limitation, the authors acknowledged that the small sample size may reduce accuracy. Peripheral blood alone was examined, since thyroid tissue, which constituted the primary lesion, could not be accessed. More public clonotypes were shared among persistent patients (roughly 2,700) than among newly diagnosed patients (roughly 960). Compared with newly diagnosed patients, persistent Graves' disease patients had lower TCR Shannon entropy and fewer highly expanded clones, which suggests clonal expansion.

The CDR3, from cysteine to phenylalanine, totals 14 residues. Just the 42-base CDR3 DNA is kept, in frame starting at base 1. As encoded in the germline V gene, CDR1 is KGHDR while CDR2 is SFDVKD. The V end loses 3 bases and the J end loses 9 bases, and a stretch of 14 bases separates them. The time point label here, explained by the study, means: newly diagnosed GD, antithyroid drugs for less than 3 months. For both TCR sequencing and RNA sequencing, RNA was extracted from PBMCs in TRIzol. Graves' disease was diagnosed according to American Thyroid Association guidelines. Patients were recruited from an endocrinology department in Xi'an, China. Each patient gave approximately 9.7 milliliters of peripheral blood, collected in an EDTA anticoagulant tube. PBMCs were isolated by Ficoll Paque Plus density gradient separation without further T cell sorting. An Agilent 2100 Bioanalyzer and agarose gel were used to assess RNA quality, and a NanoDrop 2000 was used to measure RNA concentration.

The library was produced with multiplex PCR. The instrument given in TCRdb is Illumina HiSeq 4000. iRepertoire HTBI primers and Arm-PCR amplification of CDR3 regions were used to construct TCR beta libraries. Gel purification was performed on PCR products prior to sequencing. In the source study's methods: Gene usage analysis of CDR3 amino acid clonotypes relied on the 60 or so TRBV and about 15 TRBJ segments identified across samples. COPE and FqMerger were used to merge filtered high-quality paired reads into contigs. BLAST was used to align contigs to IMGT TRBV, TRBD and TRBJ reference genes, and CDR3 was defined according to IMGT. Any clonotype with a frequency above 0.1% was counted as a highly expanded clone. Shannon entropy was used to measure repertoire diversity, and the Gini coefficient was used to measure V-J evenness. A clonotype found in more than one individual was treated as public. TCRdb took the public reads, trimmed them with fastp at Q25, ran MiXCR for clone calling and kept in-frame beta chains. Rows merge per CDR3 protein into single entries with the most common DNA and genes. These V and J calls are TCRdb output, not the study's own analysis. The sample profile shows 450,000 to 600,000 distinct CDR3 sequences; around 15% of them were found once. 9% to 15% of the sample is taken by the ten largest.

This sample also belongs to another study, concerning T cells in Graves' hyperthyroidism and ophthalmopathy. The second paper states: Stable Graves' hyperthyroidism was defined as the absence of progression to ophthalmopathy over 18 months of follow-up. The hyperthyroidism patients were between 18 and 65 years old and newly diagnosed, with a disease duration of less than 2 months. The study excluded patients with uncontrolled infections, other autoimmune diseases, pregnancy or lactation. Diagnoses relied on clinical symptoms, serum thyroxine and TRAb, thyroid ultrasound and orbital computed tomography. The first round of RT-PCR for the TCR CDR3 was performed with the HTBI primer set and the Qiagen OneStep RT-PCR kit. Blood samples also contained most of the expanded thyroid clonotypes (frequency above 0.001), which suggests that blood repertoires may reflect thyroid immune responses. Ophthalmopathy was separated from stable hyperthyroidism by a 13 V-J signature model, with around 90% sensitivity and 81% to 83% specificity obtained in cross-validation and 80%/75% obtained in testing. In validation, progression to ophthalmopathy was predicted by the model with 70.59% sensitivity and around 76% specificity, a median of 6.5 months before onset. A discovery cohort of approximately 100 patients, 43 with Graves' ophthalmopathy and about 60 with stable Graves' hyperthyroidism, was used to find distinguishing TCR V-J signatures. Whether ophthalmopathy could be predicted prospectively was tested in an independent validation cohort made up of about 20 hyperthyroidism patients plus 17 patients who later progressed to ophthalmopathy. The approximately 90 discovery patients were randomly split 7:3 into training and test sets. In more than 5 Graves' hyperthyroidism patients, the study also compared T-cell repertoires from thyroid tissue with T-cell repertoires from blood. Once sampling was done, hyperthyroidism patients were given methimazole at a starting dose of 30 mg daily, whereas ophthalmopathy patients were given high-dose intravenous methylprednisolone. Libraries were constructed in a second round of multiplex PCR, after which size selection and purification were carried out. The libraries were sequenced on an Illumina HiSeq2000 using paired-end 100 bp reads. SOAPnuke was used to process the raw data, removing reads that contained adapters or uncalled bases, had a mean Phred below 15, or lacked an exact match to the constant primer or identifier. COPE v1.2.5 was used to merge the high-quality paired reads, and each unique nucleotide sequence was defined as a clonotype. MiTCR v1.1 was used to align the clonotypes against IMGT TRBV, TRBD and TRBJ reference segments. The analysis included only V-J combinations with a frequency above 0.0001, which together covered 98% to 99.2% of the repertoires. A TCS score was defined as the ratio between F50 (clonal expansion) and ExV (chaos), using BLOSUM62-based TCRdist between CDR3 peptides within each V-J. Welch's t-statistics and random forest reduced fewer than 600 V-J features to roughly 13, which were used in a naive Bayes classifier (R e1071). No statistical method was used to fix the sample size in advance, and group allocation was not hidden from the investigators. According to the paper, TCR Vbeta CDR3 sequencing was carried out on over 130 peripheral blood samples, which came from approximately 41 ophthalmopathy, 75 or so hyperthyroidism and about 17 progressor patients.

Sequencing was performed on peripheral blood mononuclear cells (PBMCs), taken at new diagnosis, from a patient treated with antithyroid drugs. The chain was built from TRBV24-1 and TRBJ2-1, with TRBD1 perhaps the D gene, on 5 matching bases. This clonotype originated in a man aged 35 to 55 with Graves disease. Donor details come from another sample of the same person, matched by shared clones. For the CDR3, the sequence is CATSDPGLKVEQFF. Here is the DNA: TGTGCCACCAGTGATCCAGGGCTGAAGGTTGAGCAGTTCTTC.